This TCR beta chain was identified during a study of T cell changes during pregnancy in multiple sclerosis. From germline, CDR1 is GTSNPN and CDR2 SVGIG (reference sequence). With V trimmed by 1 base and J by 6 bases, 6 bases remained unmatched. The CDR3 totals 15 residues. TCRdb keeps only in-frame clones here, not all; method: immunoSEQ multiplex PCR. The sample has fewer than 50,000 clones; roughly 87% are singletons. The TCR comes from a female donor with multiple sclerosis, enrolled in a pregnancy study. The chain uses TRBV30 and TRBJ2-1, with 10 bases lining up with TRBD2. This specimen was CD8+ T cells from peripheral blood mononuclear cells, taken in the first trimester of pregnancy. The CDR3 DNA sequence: TGTGCCTGGAGTGCCCTAGCGGGAGCTCTCAATGAGCAGTTCTTC. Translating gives CAWSALAGALNEQFF.